The 12 T cell receptor beta chains below come from one sample, sequenced in a study of blood T cell repertoires in COVID-19. The repertoire was sequenced with immunoSEQ multiplex PCR; TCRdb's copy has only in-frame clones and lacks some. The table includes about 190,000 clones, around four fifths detected once. The sample consisted of peripheral blood. The source is a human donor in a cohort sampled during active COVID-19.

The rearrangement joins TRBV2 to TRBJ1-2, with 7 bases matching TRBD1. Losses at the gene ends were 7 bases for V and 7 bases for J; bases not matched to a gene: 12. This CDR3 region has 14 residues. Germline assignment: CDR1 SNHLY and CDR2 FYNNEI. In DNA, the CDR3 is TGTGCCAGCAACTCAAATGACAGGGCGGGTGGCTACACCTTC. Residues: CASNSNDRAGGYTF.

CDR3 coding DNA: TGTGCCAGCAGTTTATGGGACGAGAGGGGGTTTAACGAGCAGTACTTC. The encoded protein is CASSLWDERGFNEQYF. The genes are TRBV28 and TRBJ2-7; D may be TRBD1 (6 bases). CDR1 MDHEN and CDR2 SYDVKM come from the germline V gene. This CDR3 has 16 amino acids. V dropped 0 bases and J dropped 5 bases, with 17 bases sitting between them.

The rearrangement joins TRBV12-3 or TRBV12-4 to TRBJ2-7, with TRBD2 matching over 9 bases. V lost 6 bases and J lost 5; bases outside the gene matches: 5. CDR3 length equals 13 residues. CDR3 DNA sequence: TGTGCCAGCAGCAGGGCTAGCGGGAACGAGCAGTACTTC. Residues: CASSRASGNEQYF.

This chain links TRBV12-3 or TRBV12-4 with TRBJ1-1, with TRBD1 as a possible D gene (5 bases). Deletions cut 7 bases from V and 1 base from J, with 10 bases between. The CDR3 sequence is 13 residues long. The CDR3 coding sequence is TGTGCCAGCATACGCGGGGGGAACACTGAAGCTTTCTTT. Translated: CASIRGGNTEAFF.

The V gene is TRBV6-5, the J gene TRBJ1-1; D remains ambiguous. Germline V lookup: CDR1 MNHEY, CDR2 SVGAGI. The CDR3 covers 14 residues. Trimming removed 2 bases at V and 4 bases at J, with 11 bases between. Here the CDR3 reads CASSYVARSTEAFF. DNA for the CDR3: TGTGCCAGCAGTTACGTGGCTCGCAGCACTGAAGCTTTCTTT.

This chain uses TRBV5-5 with TRBJ2-3; no definite D call. From germline, CDR1 is SGHKS and CDR2 YYEKEE (reference sequence). Trimming cost V 1 base and J 2 bases, with 5 bases left between them. The CDR3 spans 13 residues. CDR3 region: CASSLPVTDTQYF. The CDR3 nucleotides read TGTGCCAGCAGCTTGCCGGTCACAGATACGCAGTATTTT.

V is TRBV30 and J is TRBJ2-3, with 7 bases fitting TRBD2. Germline V lookup: CDR1 GTSNPN, CDR2 SVGIG (reference sequence). The V segment lost 2 bases and the J segment 8 bases; nucleotides outside the gene matches: 13. The CDR3 runs to 15 residues. The CDR3 protein is CAWSIVMGGGSTQYF. The CDR3 nucleotides are TGTGCCTGGAGTATCGTCATGGGGGGGGGAAGTACGCAGTATTTT.

The chain recombines TRBV19 with TRBJ1-4; TRBD1 is a possible D gene (6 bases). Germline V lookup: CDR1 LNHDA, CDR2 SQIVND (reference sequence). The CDR3 sequence is 16 residues long. V was clipped by 6 bases and J by 4 bases, with 18 bases between them. This CDR3 reads CASRRGPGTYNEKLFF. The CDR3 DNA is TGTGCCAGTAGGCGGGGGCCCGGGACCTATAATGAAAAACTGTTTTTT.

This chain links TRBV6-1 with TRBJ2-7; D is possibly TRBD1 (5 bases). The CDR3 sequence is 11 residues long. Trimming took 0 bases from V and 9 from J, leaving 6 bases between them. Per the germline V gene, CDR1 is MNHNS and CDR2 is SASEGT. CDR3 protein: CASSEAGVQYF. DNA for the CDR3: TGTGCCAGCAGTGAAGCAGGGGTGCAGTACTTC.

V usage is TRBV5-1 and J usage is TRBJ2-3; 8 nucleotides line up with TRBD2. Germline V gene sequence: CDR1 SGHRS, CDR2 YFSETQ. CDR3 length: 16 residues. V was clipped by 4 bases and J by 0 bases; unmatched bases: 7. The CDR3 sequence: CASSREGRVSTDTQYF. DNA of the CDR3: TGCGCCAGCAGCCGGGAGGGGAGGGTGAGCACAGATACGCAGTATTTT.

The genes are TRBV30 and TRBJ2-2; 7 bases agree with TRBD2. Germline V gives CDR1 GTSNPN, CDR2 SVGIG (reference sequence). CDR3 length equals 15 residues. The V gene end was trimmed by 4 bases and the J gene end by 5 bases; junction bases not matched to a gene: 10. The DNA for the CDR3 is TGTGCCTGGAAAGCCTTGGGACTAAGAACCGGGGAGCTGTTTTTT. Its translation: CAWKALGLRTGELFF.

Of note for this clone: Germline is not matched at one junction end, which may reflect a read error. The chain is built from TRBV7-9 and TRBJ2-5; a possible D gene is TRBD1 (5 bases). Germline V lookup: CDR1 SEHNR, CDR2 FQNEAQ (reference sequence). This CDR3 is 15 amino acids long. The CDR3 nucleotides read TGTGCCAGCAGCTTATCTTCTACAGGTTTGGAGAGCCAGTACTTC. This codes for CASSLSSTGLESQYF.